A few counts support the clone carrying this T cell receptor (beta chain). Its antigen is unidentified. This record belongs to a study of identical twins. CDR3 length equals 12 residues. V dropped 6 bases and J dropped 3 bases, with 8 bases sitting between them. Per germline, CDR1 SGHAT and CDR2 FQNNGV. General study findings and limits: The models systematically underestimated how much out-of-frame TCR alpha was shared in monozygotic twins.

TCRdb analysed the 5' RACE reads with MiXCR anew, one entry per CDR3 protein. The table shows 450,000 to 600,000 distinct CDR3 sequences, with about a fifth occurring only once. The sample was also linked to a second study, of yellow fever vaccine responses in identical twins. As reported in that work: Convergence reportedly seemed to mark part of the twins' vaccine T cell response, with personalization marking the rest.

This clonotype was obtained from a woman between 18 and 29 years old in good health. This chain links TRBV11-2 with TRBJ2-5; D remains ambiguous. The sample consisted of CD4+ T cells sorted from blood. CDR3 residues: CASSLHKETQYF. CDR3 sequence (DNA): TGTGCCAGCAGTTTACACAAAGAGACCCAGTACTTC.